Given below is one TCR beta chain in context. The data were obtained in a study of blood T cell repertoires in COVID-19. Whole-study context: Acute-phase and convalescent COVID-19 samples originated in the United States, Italy and Spain.

Source study methods: Estimates of nucleated cell counts were drawn from the amplification of reference gene primers. TCRdb's copy holds only in-frame clones and misses some; the assay was immunoSEQ multiplex PCR. V and J calls and clone size follow that table, whereas D and trimming were derived from the DNA. The sample gives 130,000 to 150,000 clones, around four fifths of which show up once; about 3% is in the top ten. Germline CDR1 SGHDN, CDR2 FVKESK. The CDR3 covers 13 residues. V gave up 1 base and J gave up 9 bases, with 7 bases separating them. The V and J genes are TRBV14 and TRBJ1-6, with a possible D match to TRBD1 (5 bases). The sequencing input was peripheral blood. The TCR originated in a woman in her thirties or forties with active or convalescent COVID-19. Here the CDR3 reads CASSQVGGSPLHF. As DNA, the CDR3 is TGTGCCAGCAGCCAAGTCGGGGGTTCACCCCTCCACTTT.